The 15 T cell receptor beta chains given below trace back to one sample, sequenced in a study of blood T cell repertoires in COVID-19 (dated by TCRdb to about 2020). Libraries were built with the immunoSEQ multiplex PCR assay. As stored in TCRdb, this immuneACCESS dataset retains in-frame rearrangements with V and J assigned. A fraction of the clones does not appear; measured against another copy, unresolved V genes explain less than half of the discrepancy, and the remainder lacks a known reason. This sample is represented by about 55,000 clones; 90% of them were singletons. Clones ranked in the top ten supply roughly 6.2% of the sample. Sequenced sample: peripheral blood. The receptors shown here come from a man aged 40-55 years with acute or convalescent COVID-19.

The chain links TRBV5-1 to TRBJ2-2; D not resolved. Germline lookup yields CDR1 SGHRS and CDR2 YFSETQ. V lost 0 bases to trimming and J lost 3 bases, with 6 bases between them. The CDR3 covers 14 residues. The CDR3 region has the DNA TGCGCCAGCAGCTTGGCCGTGTACACCGGGGAGCTGTTTTTT. Translating it yields CASSLAVYTGELFF.

This clone was counted a single time. This chain links TRBV7-8 with TRBJ1-4; a possible D gene is TRBD1 (6 bases). This CDR3 is 16 amino acids long. The germline V gene encodes CDR1 SGHVS and CDR2 FQNEAQ. Trimming stripped 1 base from V and 7 bases from J, with 16 bases between. The CDR3, as DNA: TGTGCCAGCAGCTTAGAGGGCAGGGGCGCATCTGAAAAACTGTTTTTT. It encodes CASSLEGRGASEKLFF.

The chain links TRBV19 to TRBJ2-5, with D perhaps matching TRBD1 (6 bases). Trimming shortened V by 7 bases and J by 1 base, and 19 bases separated the two germline ends. The CDR3 sequence is 16 residues long. Germline CDR1 is LNHDA and CDR2 is SQIVND (reference sequence). The CDR3: CASTGTFRGTQETQYF. CDR3 nucleotides: TGTGCCAGTACCGGGACCTTCAGGGGAACCCAAGAGACCCAGTACTTC.

J is TRBJ2-1 and V is TRBV27, with 7 nucleotides matching TRBD1. The CDR3 consists of 16 residues. Trimming removed 5 bases from V and 1 base from J; junction bases left unmatched: 8. The germline V gene encodes CDR1 MNHEY and CDR2 SMNVEV (reference sequence). The CDR3 sequence is CASSRDRVWSYNEQFF. The CDR3 region has the DNA TGTGCCAGCAGTCGGGACAGAGTTTGGTCCTACAATGAGCAGTTCTTC.

The V and J genes are TRBV3-1 (or the pseudogene TRBV3-2) and TRBJ2-3; no definite D call. The CDR3 runs 16 residues. Germline V gene sequence: CDR1 LGHDT, CDR2 YNNKEL (reference sequence). V lost 1 base and J 2 bases, leaving 13 bases between the germline ends. CDR3 coding DNA: TGTGCCAGCAGCCAAGGGCGGCAATTTACCACAGATACGCAGTATTTT. Translated, it gives CASSQGRQFTTDTQYF.

V and J are TRBV6-2 or TRBV6-3 and TRBJ2-1, with 7 bases identical to TRBD2. Unmatched junction bases numbered 11, after V lost 2 bases and J lost 7 bases. Germline-derived CDR1 and CDR2 are MNHEY and SVGEGT. There are 16 residues in the CDR3. The CDR3 reads CASSYGVREIKNEQFF. The CDR3 DNA is TGTGCCAGCAGTTACGGGGTGCGGGAGATAAAAAATGAGCAGTTCTTC.

This clone was detected a few times. The rearrangement links TRBV5-8 to TRBJ1-1; TRBD1 might be the D (5 bases). This CDR3 region has 14 residues. The germline V gene encodes CDR1 SGHTS and CDR2 YDEGEE. V dropped 2 bases and J dropped 5 bases, with 13 bases sitting between them. The CDR3 DNA is TGTGCCAGCAGCTTTGGGCGGGGCCGGACTGAAGCTTTCTTT. Translated: CASSFGRGRTEAFF. Variable domain in full (rest from reference TRBV5-8 and TRBJ1-1): EAGVTQSPTHLIKTRGQQATLRCSPISGHTSVYWYQQALGLGLQFLLWYDEGEERNRGNFPPRFSGRQFPNYSSELNVNALELEDSALYLCASSFGRGRTEAFFGQGTRLTVV.

A few counts support this clone. The genes are TRBV18 and TRBJ2-6; D is perhaps TRBD2 (6 bases). The germline CDR1 and CDR2 sequences are KGHSH and LQKENI. CDR3 size: 15 residues. Trimming pared 3 bases from V and 1 base from J, leaving 7 bases between. The chain's CDR3 is CASSPRGSGANVLTF. For the CDR3, the DNA is TGTGCCAGCTCACCTCGGGGGTCTGGGGCCAACGTCCTGACTTTC.

The chain couples TRBV19 to TRBJ1-6; TRBD1 matches 10 bases. CDR3 length: 16 amino acids. With V trimmed by 5 bases and J by 0 bases, 1 base remained unmatched. Germline-derived CDR1 and CDR2 are LNHDA and SQIVND (reference sequence). The CDR3 reads CASSRDRGSYNSPLHF. In nucleotides, the CDR3 is TGTGCCAGTAGTCGGGACAGGGGCTCCTATAATTCACCCCTCCACTTT.

The genes are TRBV7-2 and TRBJ2-3; a weak D match, TRBD2 (6 bases). The CDR3 covers 14 residues. Looked up from germline, CDR1 is SGHTA and CDR2 is FQGNSA. V shed 5 bases and J shed 5 bases, with 14 bases lying between them. The chain's CDR3 is CASSPPGGRDTQYF. The CDR3 region has the DNA TGTGCCAGCAGCCCCCCCGGAGGGAGAGATACGCAGTATTTT.

The count of this clone is one. This sequence joins TRBV7-4 and TRBJ1-3; 9 bases line up with TRBD1. Trimming cost V 6 bases and J 2 bases; bases outside gene matches: 8. Germline V gene lookup returns CDR1 SGHVT and CDR2 SQSDAQ. The CDR3 consists of 16 residues. The CDR3 DNA reads TGTGCCAGCAGTTGCCGGGACAGGGAGGCTGGAAACACCATATATTTT. Protein sequence: CASSCRDREAGNTIYF.

J is TRBJ2-7 and V is TRBV6-2 or TRBV6-3, with 8 positions matching TRBD1. The ends lost 2 bases at V and 7 bases at J; junction bases unmatched: 10. Germline assignment: CDR1 MNHEY and CDR2 SVGEGT. The CDR3 loop spans 15 amino acids. CDR3 region: CASSYPQGAAREQYF. CDR3 DNA sequence: TGTGCCAGCAGTTACCCCCAGGGGGCTGCGAGGGAGCAGTACTTC.

This rearrangement joins TRBV19 to TRBJ1-6; 9 positions agree with TRBD1. The CDR3 has 14 residues. The germline gives CDR1 LNHDA, CDR2 SQIVND (reference sequence). The trim removed 7 bases at V and 7 bases at J, leaving 5 bases unmatched. CDR3 loop: CASKPGQGNSPLHF. CDR3 bases: TGTGCCAGTAAACCCGGACAGGGGAATTCACCCCTCCACTTT.

This clone has a single count. The chain joins TRBV19 to TRBJ2-3; TRBD2 agrees at 9 bases. The V segment lost 2 bases and the J segment 4 bases; nucleotides outside the gene matches: 7. Germline CDR1 and CDR2: LNHDA and SQIVND (reference sequence). This CDR3 is built from 16 residues. The CDR3 DNA reads as TGTGCCAGTAGTATATTTGCGGGAGGGCCCCCAGATACGCAGTATTTT. Translated: CASSIFAGGPPDTQYF.

In this sample, this clone turned up once. V usage is TRBV18 and J usage is TRBJ2-1; D possibly corresponds to TRBD2 (5 bases). CDR3 length equals 12 residues. Germline CDR1 reads KGHSH; CDR2 reads LQKENI. V was cut by 3 bases and J by 11 bases, with 11 bases left in between. CDR3 DNA sequence: TGTGCCAGCTCACCCCAGGAGGTTCAGCAGTTCTTC. Its protein is CASSPQEVQQFF.